This T cell receptor beta chain originates from a study of vaccination and CD4 T cells after COVID-19. Study background: Median draw time for post-COVID samples was under 120 days post-diagnosis (range 35 to 161).

General study results and limits: Relatively few convalescent patients were studied; early post-infection timepoints were not included.

Turning to this clonotype: Its antigen is as yet unknown.

The germline V gene encodes CDR1 MNHNS and CDR2 SASEGT. The CDR3 runs to 13 residues. Trimming left V 0 bases short and J 3 bases short, with 6 bases between. The Oncomine TCR Beta short-read assay was applied to DNA of cultured CD4+ T cells. TCRdb re-called the PCR reads through MiXCR, storing one row per CDR3 protein. This sample has around 10,000 distinct CDR3 sequences, with over 60% found just once. Treatment noted: approximately 10-day PBMC culture with coronavirus spike peptide pools or control peptides (ViraFEST assay). This clonotype was obtained from a human donor who had recovered from COVID-19. Sequenced input: CD4+ T cells from blood, cultured in vitro. J is TRBJ2-7 and V is TRBV6-1; D gene ambiguous. The CDR3 reads CASSEAEFYEQYF. The DNA for the CDR3 is TGTGCCAGCAGTGAAGCGGAATTCTACGAGCAGTACTTC.